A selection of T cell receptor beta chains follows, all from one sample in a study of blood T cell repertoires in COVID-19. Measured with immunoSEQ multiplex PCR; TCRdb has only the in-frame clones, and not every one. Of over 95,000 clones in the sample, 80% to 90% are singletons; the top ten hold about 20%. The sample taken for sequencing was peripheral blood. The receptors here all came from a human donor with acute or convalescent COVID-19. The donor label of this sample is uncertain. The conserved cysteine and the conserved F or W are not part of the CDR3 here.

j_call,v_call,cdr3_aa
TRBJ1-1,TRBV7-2,ASSLSAQGTEAF
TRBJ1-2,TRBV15,ATSRASVYGYT
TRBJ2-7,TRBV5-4,ASSKGLAGDYEQY
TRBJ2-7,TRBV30,AWSPFSGYEQY
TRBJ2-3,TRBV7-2,ASSSELAGATDTQY
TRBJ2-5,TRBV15,ATSREPHRGAQY
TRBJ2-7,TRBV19,ASSRSGTGFWFEQY
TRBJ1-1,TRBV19,ASIRRGSEAF
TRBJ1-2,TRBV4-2,ASSQDLPQGSYGYT
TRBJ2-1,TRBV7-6,ASSPKTSGSFNEQF
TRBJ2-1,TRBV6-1,ASSELLAGGNYNEQF
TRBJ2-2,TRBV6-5,ASSRDRVSGELF
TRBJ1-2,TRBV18,ASSPRDRGGYT
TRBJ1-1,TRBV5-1,ASSRDPVTEAF
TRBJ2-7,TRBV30,AWSSGTGRSYEQY
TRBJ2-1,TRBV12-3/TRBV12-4,ASSSGLAIKQF
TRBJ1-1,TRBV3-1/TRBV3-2,ASSQTGLGEAF
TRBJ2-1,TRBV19,ASSTPLTGGNEQF
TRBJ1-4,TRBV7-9,ASSLAVSVSTNEKLF
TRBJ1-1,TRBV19,ASSITGFTEAF
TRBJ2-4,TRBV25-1,ASRSSGGLGNIQY
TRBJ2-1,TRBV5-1,ASSFTVSSANEQF
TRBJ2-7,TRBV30,AWTPRGGYEQY
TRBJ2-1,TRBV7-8,ASSLASWGRAVNEQF
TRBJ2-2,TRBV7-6,ASSPLSGGGPTGELF
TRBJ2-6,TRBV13,ASSLGRTSGANVLT
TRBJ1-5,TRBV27,ASSPKTVYQPQH
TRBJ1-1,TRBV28,ASSLRGMNTEAF
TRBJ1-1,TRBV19,ASTTWGQGHTEAF